The clone carrying this TCR beta chain has a handful of counts. Sequencing was performed with immunoSEQ multiplex PCR; in TCRdb, only in-frame clones are kept and a portion is missing. The data contain 100,000 to 150,000 clones, 87% of them singletons. This record comes from a study of control samples from healthy donors and cancer patients. Germline V lookup: CDR1 SGHRS, CDR2 YFSETQ. CDR3 length: 15 amino acids. Trimming stripped 4 bases from V and 5 bases from J, with 16 bases between. The sequence was obtained from a man aged 35-49 years in good health. The sample consisted of blood. The rearrangement uses TRBV5-1 and TRBJ2-1; perhaps TRBD2 as D (5 bases). The CDR3 sequence is CASSVLQRRDNEQFF. The DNA for the CDR3 is TGCGCCAGCAGCGTCCTTCAGCGGCGAGACAATGAGCAGTTCTTC.